Listed below are T cell receptor beta chains from one sample, sequenced in a study of T cells in Graves' hyperthyroidism and ophthalmopathy. MiXCR, run by TCRdb on the multiplex PCR reads, gives a single entry per CDR3 protein. In the table there are about 540,000 distinct CDR3 sequences, 46% of which are singletons. The sequenced material came from peripheral blood or thyroid tissue (not recorded which). These TCRs come from a woman aged 18-29 years with Graves' hyperthyroidism. Each CDR3 is given with its conserved first and last residue. D genes are given only for firm matches. Size tells how often a clone was seen (once, few, many) or the class of an expanded clone, and some rows leave it out.

v_call	j_call	clone_size	d_call	cdr3_nt	cdr3_aa
TRBV28	TRBJ1-2	NA	NA	TGTGCCAGCAGTCCCCCCCAAAACCCCACTAACTATGGCTACACCTTC	CASSPPQNPTNYGYTF
TRBV5-6	TRBJ1-2	many	NA	TGTGCCAGCACCATCTACGGCCGGAAAGGCTATGGCTACACCTTC	CASTIYGRKGYGYTF
TRBV27	TRBJ2-7	NA	NA	TGTGCCAGCAGTTCGTCCCCGGTTTCGGCAGGGGAACAAGTCGAGCAGTACTTC	CASSSSPVSAGEQVEQYF
TRBV2	TRBJ2-7	many	TRBD2	TGTGCCAGCAACTTACCGGGACTATCCTACGAGCAGTACTTC	CASNLPGLSYEQYF
TRBV30	TRBJ1-3	few	NA	TGTGCCTGGGGGCGACCCGGGCACACCATATATTTT	CAWGRPGHTIYF
TRBV12-3/TRBV12-4	TRBJ2-5	many	NA	TGTGCCAGCATCCCGCGGGACTCAGAGACCCAGTACTTC	CASIPRDSETQYF
TRBV20-1	TRBJ1-3	many	TRBD1	TGCAGTGCTAGAGATCAGGGGACAGTCTCTGGAAACACCATATATTTT	CSARDQGTVSGNTIYF
TRBV29-1	TRBJ2-7	NA	NA	TGCAGCGTTGAGGGAGACGGGAAAGGACTGTACGAGCAGTACTTC	CSVEGDGKGLYEQYF
TRBV2	TRBJ1-2	many	NA	TGTGCCAGCAGTGACACAGGACACGGCTACACCTTC	CASSDTGHGYTF
TRBV7-9	TRBJ2-7	NA	NA	TGTGCCAGCAGCTCAGGGATCTACGAGCCGTACTTC	CASSSGIYEPYF
TRBV19	TRBJ2-5	many	NA	TGTGCCAGTAGTGTCTCGTCTGTAGAGACCCAGTACTTC	CASSVSSVETQYF
TRBV6-8	TRBJ2-7	NA	TRBD1	TGTGCCAGCAGAGAGGACAGGGTGGCCTACGAGCAGTACTTC	CASREDRVAYEQYF
TRBV20-1	TRBJ2-5	many	TRBD1	TGCAGTGCTCTCCCGCCGCAGGGGGTAGAGACCCAGTACTTC	CSALPPQGVETQYF
TRBV14	TRBJ1-6	NA	NA	TGTGCCAGCAGCCCGAGACGGTCTAATTCACCCCTCCACTTT	CASSPRRSNSPLHF
TRBV9	TRBJ2-5	many	NA	TGTGCCAGCAGCGTTCCGGGATCTCAAGAGACCCAGTACTTC	CASSVPGSQETQYF
TRBV10-3	TRBJ1-4	NA	NA	TGTGCCACCAGTGAGGGGGGTACAACTAATGAAAAACTGTTTTTT	CATSEGGTTNEKLFF
TRBV5-8	TRBJ2-7	NA	NA	TGTGCCAGCAGTGAATGGGGAGAAGGGTACGAGCAGTACTTC	CASSEWGEGYEQYF
TRBV5-1	TRBJ1-4	NA	NA	TGTGCCAGCAGCCAAGAGGTCAGGGAAAAACTGTTTTTT	CASSQEVREKLFF
TRBV20-1	TRBJ2-7	many	NA	TGCAGTGCTAGAGGTGTTGAACGCAGCTCCTACGAGCAGTACTTC	CSARGVERSSYEQYF
TRBV6-4	TRBJ2-7	NA	TRBD2	TGTGCCAGCAGTGGACTAGCGGGAGCTTCCTACGAGCAGTACTTC	CASSGLAGASYEQYF
TRBV19	TRBJ1-5	NA	NA	TGTGCCAGTAGTATGACAGGTTATGGCAATCAGCCCCAGCATTTT	CASSMTGYGNQPQHF
TRBV11-1	TRBJ1-4	few	NA	TGTGCCAGCAGCTCTACCGCCTGGGGAGCAACTAATGAAAAACTGTTTTTT	CASSSTAWGATNEKLFF
TRBV11-1	TRBJ2-7	once	NA	TGTGCTAGAGATCCCTCGGCGGGGCTGTACGAGCAGTACTTC	CARDPSAGLYEQYF
TRBV7-3	TRBJ2-1	NA	TRBD2	TGTGCCAGCAGCTCCCCGACTAGCGGGAGGATTTGGAATGAGCAGTTCTTC	CASSSPTSGRIWNEQFF
TRBV11-3	TRBJ1-1	NA	TRBD1	TGTGCCAGCAGCTTACGAGCGACAGGGGAGAACACTGAAGCTTTCTTT	CASSLRATGENTEAFF
TRBV10-3	TRBJ2-7	NA	TRBD2	TGTGCCATCAAGGGGACTAGCGGGGTCTCCTACGAGCAGTACTTC	CAIKGTSGVSYEQYF
TRBV29-1	TRBJ1-2	NA	TRBD1	TGCAGCGTTGAACCCCGGGACAGCCAAGGAGGCTACACCTTC	CSVEPRDSQGGYTF
TRBV29-1	TRBJ2-5	NA	TRBD2	TGCAGCGTTATCGGACTAGCGGGAGTCCAGCAGTACTTC	CSVIGLAGVQQYF
TRBV20-1	TRBJ2-5	NA	TRBD2	TGCAGTGCCAGACTAGCGGGAGGGCCTAGGGGGGAGACCCAGTACTTC	CSARLAGGPRGETQYF
TRBV24-1	TRBJ2-5	NA	NA	TGTGCCACCAGTGACGCCCCGGGACGGCAACAAGAGACCCAGTACTTC	CATSDAPGRQQETQYF
TRBV7-9	TRBJ2-7	few	NA	TGTGCCAGCTCTAAAATAGGGGCGGGCCGGGGCTACGAGCAGTACTTC	CASSKIGAGRGYEQYF
TRBV7-2	TRBJ2-5	many	NA	TGTGCCAGCAGCCCAGGGGCTAGCGGCCAAGAGACCCAGTACTTC	CASSPGASGQETQYF
TRBV7-2	TRBJ2-5	NA	TRBD2	TGTGCCAGCAGCTGGACTAGCGGGACGGATCAAGAGACCCAGTACTTC	CASSWTSGTDQETQYF
TRBV10-3	TRBJ2-1	NA	NA	TGTGCCATCAGTACACCGCGGACCGTTTACAATGAGCAGTTCTTC	CAISTPRTVYNEQFF
TRBV7-2	TRBJ2-7	many	TRBD2	TGTGCCAGCAGCTTTGCGTCTAGCGGGGCTTCCTACGAGCAGTACTTC	CASSFASSGASYEQYF
TRBV2	TRBJ1-5	many	NA	TGTGCCAGCAGTAAAGATCAGCCCCAGCATTTT	CASSKDQPQHF
TRBV11-2	TRBJ1-4	NA	TRBD1	TGTGCCAGCAGCTTACTGACAGGGCCAGGCGAAAAACTGTTTTTT	CASSLLTGPGEKLFF
TRBV25-1	TRBJ2-7	NA	NA	TGTGCCCGAAGCGTTCTAGTTTTCTCCGAGCAGTACTTC	CARSVLVFSEQYF
TRBV27	TRBJ2-7	NA	NA	TGTGCCAGCAGTTTAACTAGCTATATATCCTACGAGCAGTACTTC	CASSLTSYISYEQYF
TRBV29-1	TRBJ1-5	NA	NA	TGCAGTCCGCGGACAAGGAGCAATCAGCCCCAGCATTTT	CSPRTRSNQPQHF
TRBV4-2	TRBJ2-7	many	TRBD2	TGTGCCAGCAGCCAAGCCCAAGCGGGAGGGCCGTCCGAGCAGTACTTC	CASSQAQAGGPSEQYF
TRBV7-2	TRBJ2-5	many	NA	TGTGCCAGCACCGTCCCGTATCTTCAAGAGACCCAGTACTTC	CASTVPYLQETQYF
TRBV15	TRBJ1-5	once	TRBD1	TGTGCCACCAGCAGACAAGACAGGGGGCCAGCCCAGCATTTT	CATSRQDRGPAQHF
TRBV20-1	TRBJ1-2	NA	NA	TGCAGTGCTAGATCAGGGAGCCATGGCTACACCTTC	CSARSGSHGYTF
TRBV5-1	TRBJ2-7	many	NA	TGCGCCAGCATGAGGTATCCCTACGAGCAGTACTTC	CASMRYPYEQYF
TRBV11-3	TRBJ2-1	NA	TRBD1	TGTGCCAGCAGCTCCAGCAGGGGGTATAATGAGCAGTTCTTC	CASSSSRGYNEQFF
TRBV5-5	TRBJ1-5	many	TRBD1	TGTGCCAGCAGCTGGACAGGGAATCAGCCCCAGCATTTT	CASSWTGNQPQHF
TRBV4-2	TRBJ1-1	many	TRBD1	TGTGCCAGCAGCCAAGGACAGGGAGGCACTGAAGCTTTCTTT	CASSQGQGGTEAFF
TRBV11-2	TRBJ2-6	NA	TRBD2	TGTGCCAGCAGCTTATCCCGGGCTAGCGGGAGCTACGTCCTGACTTTC	CASSLSRASGSYVLTF
TRBV29-1	TRBJ1-6	once	NA	TGCAGCGTTGGAGGACTAGCGGGAAATTCACCCCTCCACTTT	CSVGGLAGNSPLHF
TRBV10-3	TRBJ2-5	many	NA	TGTGCCATCAGTGGAGGTCCTGGGGAGACCCAGTACTTC	CAISGGPGETQYF
TRBV29-1	TRBJ2-6	once	TRBD1	TGCAGCGTTACACAGGGGGCGAACACCGGGGCCAACGTCCTGACTTTC	CSVTQGANTGANVLTF